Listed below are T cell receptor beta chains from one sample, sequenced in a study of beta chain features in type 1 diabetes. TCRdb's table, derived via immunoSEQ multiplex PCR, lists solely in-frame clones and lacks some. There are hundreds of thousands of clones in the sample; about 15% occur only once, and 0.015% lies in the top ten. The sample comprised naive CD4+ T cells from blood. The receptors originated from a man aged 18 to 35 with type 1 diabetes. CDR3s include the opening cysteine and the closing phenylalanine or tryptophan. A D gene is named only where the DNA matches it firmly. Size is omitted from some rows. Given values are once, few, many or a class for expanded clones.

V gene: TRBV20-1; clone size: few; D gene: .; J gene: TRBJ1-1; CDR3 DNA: TGCAGTGCTAGTAGTTTGGTTGAAGCTTTCTTT; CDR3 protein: CSASSLVEAFF
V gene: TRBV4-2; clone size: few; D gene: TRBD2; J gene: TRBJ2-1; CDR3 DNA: TGTGCCAGCAGCCAAGACGGACTAGTCGGGGGCAATGAGCAGTTCTTC; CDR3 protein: CASSQDGLVGGNEQFF
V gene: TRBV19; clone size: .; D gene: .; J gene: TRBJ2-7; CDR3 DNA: TGTGCCAGTAGTCGTCTGGGTAGCCCCTACGAGCAGTACTTC; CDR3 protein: CASSRLGSPYEQYF
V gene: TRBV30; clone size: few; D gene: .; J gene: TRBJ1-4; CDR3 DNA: TGTGCCTGGAGTGTAATCCGGAGCCAACTGTTTTTT; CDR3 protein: CAWSVIRSQLFF
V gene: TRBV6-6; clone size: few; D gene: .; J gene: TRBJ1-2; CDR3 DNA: TGTGCCAGCACCCCACTCGAGGGAAACTATGGCTACACCTTC; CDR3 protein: CASTPLEGNYGYTF
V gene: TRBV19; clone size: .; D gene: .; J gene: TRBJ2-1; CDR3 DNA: TGTGCCAGTAAAGTGTCCTACGTATTCAATGAGCAGTTCTTC; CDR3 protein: CASKVSYVFNEQFF
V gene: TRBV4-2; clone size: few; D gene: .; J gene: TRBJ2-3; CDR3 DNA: TGTGCCAGCAGCCAAGTCTCTTCTAGCACAGATACGCAGTATTTT; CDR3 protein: CASSQVSSSTDTQYF
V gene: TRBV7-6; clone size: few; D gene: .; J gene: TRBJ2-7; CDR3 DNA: TGTGCCAGCAGCTTAGTAGTTACAGGCGGCGAGCAGTACTTC; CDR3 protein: CASSLVVTGGEQYF
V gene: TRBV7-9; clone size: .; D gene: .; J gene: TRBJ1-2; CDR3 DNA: TGTGCCAGCAGCTTTGAAGCAGGACTCAACTATGGCTACACCTTC; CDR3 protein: CASSFEAGLNYGYTF
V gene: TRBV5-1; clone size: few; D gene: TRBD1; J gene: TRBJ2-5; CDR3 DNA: TGCGCCAGCAGCTTACAGGGGGCCGGGGAGACCCAGTACTTC; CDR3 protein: CASSLQGAGETQYF
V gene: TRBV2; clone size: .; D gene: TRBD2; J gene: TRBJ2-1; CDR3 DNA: TGTGCCAGCAGTTCACTAGCGGGAGGGTACAATGAGCAGTTCTTC; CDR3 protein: CASSSLAGGYNEQFF
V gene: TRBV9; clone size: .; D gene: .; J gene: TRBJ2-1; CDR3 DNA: TGTGCCAGCAGCGTAGTATCCAATGAGCAGTTCTTC; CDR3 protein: CASSVVSNEQFF
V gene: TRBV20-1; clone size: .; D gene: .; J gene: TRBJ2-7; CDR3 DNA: TGCAGTGCTGCACTCGTCTACGAGCAGTACTTC; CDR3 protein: CSAALVYEQYF
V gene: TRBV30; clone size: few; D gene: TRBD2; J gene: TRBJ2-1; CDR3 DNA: TGTGCCTGGAGGCAGGCGGGAATCGGGGGGGATAGCTCCTACAATGAGCAGTTCTTC; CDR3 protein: CAWRQAGIGGDSSYNEQFF
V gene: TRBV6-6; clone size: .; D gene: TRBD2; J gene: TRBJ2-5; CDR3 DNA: TGTGCCAGCAGCTTGTCCGGGGGGTTAGAGACCCAGTACTTC; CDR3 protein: CASSLSGGLETQYF
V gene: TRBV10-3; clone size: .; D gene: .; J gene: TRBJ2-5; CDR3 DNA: TGTGCCATCAGTGGGGCGTCTGAAGAGACCCAGTACTTC; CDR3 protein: CAISGASEETQYF
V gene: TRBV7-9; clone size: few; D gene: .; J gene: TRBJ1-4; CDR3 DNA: TGTGCCAGCAGCTTAGGGGTCTCAGCGGGCACTAATGAAAAACTGTTTTTT; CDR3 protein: CASSLGVSAGTNEKLFF
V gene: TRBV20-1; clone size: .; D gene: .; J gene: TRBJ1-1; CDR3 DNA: TGCAGTGCTAGAGGCGAAGAAGCTTTCTTT; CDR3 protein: CSARGEEAFF
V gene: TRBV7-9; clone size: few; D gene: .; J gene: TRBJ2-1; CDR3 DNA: TGTGCCAGCAGCTTAGGCAGTGAGCAGTTCTTC; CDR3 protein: CASSLGSEQFF
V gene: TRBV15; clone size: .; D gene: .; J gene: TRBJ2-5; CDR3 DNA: TGTGCCACCAGCAGATTAGAAGAGACCCAGTACTTC; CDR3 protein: CATSRLEETQYF
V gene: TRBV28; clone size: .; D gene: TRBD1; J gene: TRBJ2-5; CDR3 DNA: TGTGCCAGCAGTTTATCAGGGGGCATTAGAGAGACCCAGTACTTC; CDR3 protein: CASSLSGGIRETQYF
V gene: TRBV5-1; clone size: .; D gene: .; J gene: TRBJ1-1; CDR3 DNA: TGCGCCAGCAGCCCGCTTCAGGCGGGGGACACTGAAGCTTTCTTT; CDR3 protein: CASSPLQAGDTEAFF
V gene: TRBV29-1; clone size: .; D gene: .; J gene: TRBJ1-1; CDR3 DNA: TGCAGCGTTTCGTTTCTTGGGGGGAGAACTGAAGCTTTCTTT; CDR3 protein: CSVSFLGGRTEAFF
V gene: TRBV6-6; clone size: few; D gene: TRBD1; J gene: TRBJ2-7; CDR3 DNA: TGTGCCACCCTATCGACGGACAGGGGCGGCTACGAGCAGTACTTC; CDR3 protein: CATLSTDRGGYEQYF
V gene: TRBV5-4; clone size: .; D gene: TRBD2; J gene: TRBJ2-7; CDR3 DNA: TGTGCCAGCAGCTTGCTAGCGGGTTACGAGCAGTACTTC; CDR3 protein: CASSLLAGYEQYF
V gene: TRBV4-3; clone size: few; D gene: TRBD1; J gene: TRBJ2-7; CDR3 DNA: TGCGCCAGCAGCCATTTACAGGGGGACGAGCAGTACTTC; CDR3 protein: CASSHLQGDEQYF
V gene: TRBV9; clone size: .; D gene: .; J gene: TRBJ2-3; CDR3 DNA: TGTGCCAGCAGCGTAGCCCAAACGGGCACAGATACGCAGTATTTT; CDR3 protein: CASSVAQTGTDTQYF
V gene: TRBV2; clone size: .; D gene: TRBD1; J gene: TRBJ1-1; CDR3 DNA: TGTGCCACCTACAGGGGGCTGCTAAGCACTGAAGCTTTCTTT; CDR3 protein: CATYRGLLSTEAFF
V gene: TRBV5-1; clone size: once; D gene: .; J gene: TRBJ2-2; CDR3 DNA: TGCGCCAGCAGCCGGACAGCGAACACCGGGGAGCTGTTTTTT; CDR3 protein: CASSRTANTGELFF
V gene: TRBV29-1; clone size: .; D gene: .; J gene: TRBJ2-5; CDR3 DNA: TGCAGCGTTGGGGCCCGGTACCAAGAGACCCAGTACTTC; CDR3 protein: CSVGARYQETQYF
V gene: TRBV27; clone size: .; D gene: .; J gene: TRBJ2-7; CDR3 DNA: TGTGCCAGCAGTTCCTCTACCCACTCCTACGAGCAGTACTTC; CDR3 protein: CASSSSTHSYEQYF
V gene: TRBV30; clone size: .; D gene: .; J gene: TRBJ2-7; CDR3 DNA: TGTGCCTGGACGGCGCGGGTGGCGAGCGAGCAGTACTTC; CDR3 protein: CAWTARVASEQYF
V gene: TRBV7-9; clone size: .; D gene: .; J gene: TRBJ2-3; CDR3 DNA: TGTGCCAGCAGCTTAGCGTACGGGGTTGGCACAGATACGCAGTATTTT; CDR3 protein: CASSLAYGVGTDTQYF
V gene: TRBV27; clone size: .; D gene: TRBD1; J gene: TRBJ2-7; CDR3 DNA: TGTGCCACCGCCCAGGACAGGCCTTCCTACGAGCAGTACTTC; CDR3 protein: CATAQDRPSYEQYF
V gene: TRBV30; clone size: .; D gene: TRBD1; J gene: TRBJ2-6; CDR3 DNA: TGTGCCTGGAGGGAGGGACAGGGAAGCACTGGGGCCAACGTCCTGACTTTC; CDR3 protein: CAWREGQGSTGANVLTF
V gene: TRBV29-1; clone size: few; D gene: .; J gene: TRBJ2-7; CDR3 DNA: TGCAGCGTTGAAATTACTACCCTCACCGAGCAGTACTTC; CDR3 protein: CSVEITTLTEQYF
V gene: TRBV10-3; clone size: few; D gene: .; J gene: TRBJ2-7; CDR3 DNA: TGTGCCATCAGTTCAGACAGGACGGTATCCTACGAGCAGTACTTC; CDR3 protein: CAISSDRTVSYEQYF
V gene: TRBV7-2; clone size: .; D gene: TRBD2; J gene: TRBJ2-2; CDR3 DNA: TGTGCCAGCAGCTTTCGGACTAGCGGGTCTTGGACCGGGGAGCTGTTTTTT; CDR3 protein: CASSFRTSGSWTGELFF
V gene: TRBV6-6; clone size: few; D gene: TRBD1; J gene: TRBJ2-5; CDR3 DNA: TGTGCCAGCAGTTACTCGAGGGGGCCCCAAGAGACCCAGTACTTC; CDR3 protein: CASSYSRGPQETQYF
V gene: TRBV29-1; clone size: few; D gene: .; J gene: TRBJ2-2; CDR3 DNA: TGCAGCGTTGCAAACAGGGTCGGAACCGGGGAGCTGTTTTTT; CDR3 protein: CSVANRVGTGELFF
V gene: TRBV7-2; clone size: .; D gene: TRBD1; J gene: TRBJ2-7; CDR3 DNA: TGTGCCAGCAGCTTCGCAGGGGGCTCCTACGAGCAGTACTTC; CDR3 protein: CASSFAGGSYEQYF
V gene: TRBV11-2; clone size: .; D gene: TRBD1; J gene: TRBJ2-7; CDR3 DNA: TGTGCCAGCAGCGCCCGGGACAGGGGCGACGAGCAGTACTTC; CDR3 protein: CASSARDRGDEQYF
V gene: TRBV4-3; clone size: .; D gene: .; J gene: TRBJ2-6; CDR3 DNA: TGCGCCAGCAGCCCTTTCCTTGAGGCCGGGGCCAACGTCCTGACTTTC; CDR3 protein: CASSPFLEAGANVLTF
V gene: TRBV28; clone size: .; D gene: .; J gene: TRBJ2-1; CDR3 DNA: TGTGCCAGCAGTTTATATAACAATGAGCAGTTCTTC; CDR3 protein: CASSLYNNEQFF
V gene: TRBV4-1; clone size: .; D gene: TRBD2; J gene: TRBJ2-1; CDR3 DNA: TGCGCCAGCAGCCAAGGGGGTTTGAGTGGACTAGCGGGAGATCCCTACAATGAGCAGTTCTTC; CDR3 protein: CASSQGGLSGLAGDPYNEQFF
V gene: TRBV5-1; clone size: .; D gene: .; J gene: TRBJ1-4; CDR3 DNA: TGCGCCAGCAGCCCGGGACATCCTAATGAAAAACTGTTTTTT; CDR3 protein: CASSPGHPNEKLFF
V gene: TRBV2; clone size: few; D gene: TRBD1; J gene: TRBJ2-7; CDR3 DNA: TGTGCCAGCAGCACCGGGACAGGGTACTACGAGCAGTACTTC; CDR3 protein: CASSTGTGYYEQYF
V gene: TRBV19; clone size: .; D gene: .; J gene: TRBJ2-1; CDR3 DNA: TGTGCCAGTAGTATGGCTACGGGATTCCGTTACAATGAGCAGTTCTTC; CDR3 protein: CASSMATGFRYNEQFF
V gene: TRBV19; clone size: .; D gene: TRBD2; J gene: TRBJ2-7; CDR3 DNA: TGTGCCAGTAGTATTAAGCGGGAGCCCTCCTACGAGCAGTACTTC; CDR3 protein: CASSIKREPSYEQYF
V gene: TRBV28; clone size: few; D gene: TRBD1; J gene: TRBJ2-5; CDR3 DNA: TGTGCCAGCAAAATCGGACAGGCGGGCCAAGAGACCCAGTACTTC; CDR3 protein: CASKIGQAGQETQYF